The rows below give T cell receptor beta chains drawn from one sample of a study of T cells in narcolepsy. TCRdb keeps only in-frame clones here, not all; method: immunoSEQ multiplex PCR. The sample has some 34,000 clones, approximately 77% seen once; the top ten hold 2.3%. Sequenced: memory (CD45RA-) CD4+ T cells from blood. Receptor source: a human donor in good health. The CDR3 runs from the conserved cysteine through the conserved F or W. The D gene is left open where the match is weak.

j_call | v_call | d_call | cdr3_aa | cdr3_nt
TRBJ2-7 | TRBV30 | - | CAWSKKGRGNSYEQYF | TGTGCCTGGAGTAAGAAGGGCCGGGGAAATTCCTACGAGCAGTACTTC
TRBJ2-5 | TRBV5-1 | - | CASSLLGAGDKTQYF | TGCGCCAGCAGCTTACTCGGAGCGGGCGATAAGACCCAGTACTTC
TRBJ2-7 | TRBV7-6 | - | CASSLASMGAGYEQYF | TGTGCCAGCAGCTTAGCATCTATGGGGGCAGGGTACGAGCAGTACTTC
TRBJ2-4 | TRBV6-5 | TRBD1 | CASSPQGVAKNIQYF | TGTGCCAGCAGCCCACAGGGGGTAGCCAAAAACATTCAGTACTTC
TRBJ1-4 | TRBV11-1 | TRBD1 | CASSRSGTGSEKLFF | TGTGCCAGCAGCAGATCCGGGACAGGGTCCGAAAAACTGTTTTTT
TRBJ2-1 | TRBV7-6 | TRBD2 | CASSLVAGGPGEQFF | TGTGCCAGCAGCTTAGTAGCGGGAGGGCCCGGTGAGCAGTTCTTC
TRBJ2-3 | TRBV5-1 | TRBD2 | CASSLLAGRTDTQYF | TGCGCCAGCAGCTTACTAGCGGGGCGCACAGATACGCAGTATTTT
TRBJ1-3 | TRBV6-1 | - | CASSERGAVRAYSGNTIYF | TGTGCCAGCAGTGAAAGAGGGGCAGTTAGGGCCTACTCTGGAAACACCATATATTTT
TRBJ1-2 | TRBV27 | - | CASSPPGGIYGYTF | TGTGCCAGCAGCCCCCCGGGCGGCATCTATGGCTACACCTTC
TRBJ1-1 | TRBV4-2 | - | CASSQEFQGPLTEAFF | TGTGCCAGCAGCCAAGAATTTCAGGGGCCCTTGACTGAAGCTTTCTTT
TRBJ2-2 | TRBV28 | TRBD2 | CASSLPWGGLSGELFF | TGTGCCAGCAGTCTCCCTTGGGGAGGGCTTTCCGGGGAGCTGTTTTTT
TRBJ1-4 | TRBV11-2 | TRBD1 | CASSFTGTGNEKLFF | TGTGCCAGCAGCTTCACCGGGACAGGGAATGAAAAACTGTTTTTT
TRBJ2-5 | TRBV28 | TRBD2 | CASSSGTSGVQETQYF | TGTGCCAGCAGTTCCGGGACTAGCGGGGTTCAAGAGACCCAGTACTTC
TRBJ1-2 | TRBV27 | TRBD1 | CASRLRDRDYGYTF | TGTGCCAGCAGACTCCGGGACAGGGACTATGGCTACACCTTC